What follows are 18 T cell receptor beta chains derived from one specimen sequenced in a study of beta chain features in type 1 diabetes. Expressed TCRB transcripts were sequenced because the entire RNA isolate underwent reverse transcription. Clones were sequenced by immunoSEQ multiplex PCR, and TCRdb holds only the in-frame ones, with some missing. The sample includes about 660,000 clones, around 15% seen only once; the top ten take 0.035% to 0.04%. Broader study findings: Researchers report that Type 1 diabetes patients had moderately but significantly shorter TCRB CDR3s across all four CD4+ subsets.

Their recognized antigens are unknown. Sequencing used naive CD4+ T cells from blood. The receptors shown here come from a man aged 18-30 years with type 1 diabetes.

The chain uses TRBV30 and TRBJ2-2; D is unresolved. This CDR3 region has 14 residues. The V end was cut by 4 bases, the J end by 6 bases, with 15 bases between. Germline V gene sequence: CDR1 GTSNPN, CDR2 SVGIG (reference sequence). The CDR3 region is CAWTLDTTPGELFF. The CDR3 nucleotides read TGTGCCTGGACTTTAGACACTACACCCGGGGAGCTGTTTTTT.

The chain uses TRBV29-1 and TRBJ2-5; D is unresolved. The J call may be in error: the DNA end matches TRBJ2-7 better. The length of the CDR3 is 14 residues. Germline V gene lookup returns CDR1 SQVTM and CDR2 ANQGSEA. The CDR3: CSVVGLTVTYEQYF. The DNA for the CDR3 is TGCAGCGTTGTCGGGCTTACTGTTACCTACGAGCAGTACTTC.

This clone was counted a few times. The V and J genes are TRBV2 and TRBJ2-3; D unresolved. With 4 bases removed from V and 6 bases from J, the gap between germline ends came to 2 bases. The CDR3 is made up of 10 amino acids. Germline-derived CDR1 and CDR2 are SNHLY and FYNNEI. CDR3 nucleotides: TGTGCCAGCAGTGTGGATACGCAGTATTTT. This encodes CASSVDTQYF.

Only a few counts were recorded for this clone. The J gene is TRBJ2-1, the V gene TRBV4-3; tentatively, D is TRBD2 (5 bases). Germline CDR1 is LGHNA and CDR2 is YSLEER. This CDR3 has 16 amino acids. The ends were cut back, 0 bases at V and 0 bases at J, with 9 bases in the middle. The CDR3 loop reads CASSQEDYSSYNEQFF. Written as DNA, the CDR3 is TGCGCCAGCAGCCAAGAAGACTATTCCTCCTACAATGAGCAGTTCTTC.

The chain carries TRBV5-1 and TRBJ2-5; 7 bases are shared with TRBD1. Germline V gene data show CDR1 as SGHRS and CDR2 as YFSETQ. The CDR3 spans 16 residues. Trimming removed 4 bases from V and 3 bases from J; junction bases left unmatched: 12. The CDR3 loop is CASSKSRVTGEETQYF. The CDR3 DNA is TGCGCCAGCAGCAAATCCCGGGTCACAGGGGAAGAGACCCAGTACTTC.

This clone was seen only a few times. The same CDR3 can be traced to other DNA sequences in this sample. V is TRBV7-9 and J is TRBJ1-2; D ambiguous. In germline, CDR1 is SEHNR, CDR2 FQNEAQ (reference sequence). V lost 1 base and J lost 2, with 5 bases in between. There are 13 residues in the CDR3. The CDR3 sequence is CASSLVPNYGYTF. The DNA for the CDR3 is TGTGCCAGCAGCTTAGTGCCGAACTATGGCTACACCTTC.

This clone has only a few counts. CDR3 in amino acids: CASSPPRGGKNIQYF. CDR3 bases: TGTGCCAGCAGTCCCCCTCGAGGGGGCAAAAACATTCAGTACTTC. The genes are TRBV28 and TRBJ2-4; possible D gene TRBD1, 6 bases. The V gene's germline CDR1 is MDHEN and CDR2 SYDVKM. CDR3 size: 15 residues. V lost 5 bases to trimming and J lost 3 bases, with 14 bases between them.

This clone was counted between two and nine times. This chain's CDR3 is CASSHQGRDRANQPQHF. The CDR3 DNA sequence: TGCGCCAGCAGCCACCAAGGAAGAGACAGGGCCAATCAGCCCCAGCATTTT. This chain joins TRBV4-1 and TRBJ1-5; 7 bases map to TRBD1. Germline trimming cut 3 bases from V and 3 bases from J; bases unmatched to any gene: 11. The CDR3 extends over 17 amino acids. The germline CDR1 and CDR2 sequences are MGHRA and YSYEKL.

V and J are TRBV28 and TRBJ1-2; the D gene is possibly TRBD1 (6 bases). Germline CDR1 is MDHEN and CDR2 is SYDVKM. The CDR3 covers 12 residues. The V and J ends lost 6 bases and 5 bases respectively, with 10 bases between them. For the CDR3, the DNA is TGTGCCAGCAGCTCCACAGGGTATGGCTACACCTTC. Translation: CASSSTGYGYTF.

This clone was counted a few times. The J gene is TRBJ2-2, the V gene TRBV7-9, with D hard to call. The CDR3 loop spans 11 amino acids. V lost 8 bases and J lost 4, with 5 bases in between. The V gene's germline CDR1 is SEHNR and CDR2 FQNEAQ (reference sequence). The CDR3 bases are TGTGCCAGCCAGGCCACCGGGGAGCTGTTTTTT. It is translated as CASQATGELFF.

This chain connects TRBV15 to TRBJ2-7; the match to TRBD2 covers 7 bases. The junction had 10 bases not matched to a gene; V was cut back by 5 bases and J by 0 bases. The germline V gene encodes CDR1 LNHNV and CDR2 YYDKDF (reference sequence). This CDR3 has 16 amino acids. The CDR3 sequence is CATSVDAVAGSYEQYF. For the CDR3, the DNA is TGTGCCACCAGCGTGGATGCCGTAGCGGGCTCCTACGAGCAGTACTTC.

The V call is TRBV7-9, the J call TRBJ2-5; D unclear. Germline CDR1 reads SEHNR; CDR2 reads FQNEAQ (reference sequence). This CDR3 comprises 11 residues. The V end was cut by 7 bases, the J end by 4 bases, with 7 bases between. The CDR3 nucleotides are TGTGCCAGCACCCTTCGAGAGACCCAGTACTTC. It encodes CASTLRETQYF. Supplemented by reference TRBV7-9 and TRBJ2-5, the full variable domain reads DTGVSQNPRHKITKRGQNVTFRCDPISEHNRLYWYRQTLGQGPEFLTYFQNEAQLEKSRLLSDRFSAERPKGSFSTLEIQRTEQGDSAMYLCASTLRETQYFGPGTRLLVL.

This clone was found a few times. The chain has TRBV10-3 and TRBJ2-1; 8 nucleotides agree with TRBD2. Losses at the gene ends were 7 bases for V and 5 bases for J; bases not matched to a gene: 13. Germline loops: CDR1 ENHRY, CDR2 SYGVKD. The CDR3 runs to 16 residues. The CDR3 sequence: CAIISGGSGTHNEQFF. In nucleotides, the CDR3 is TGTGCCATCATCTCCGGGGGTAGCGGGACACACAATGAGCAGTTCTTC.

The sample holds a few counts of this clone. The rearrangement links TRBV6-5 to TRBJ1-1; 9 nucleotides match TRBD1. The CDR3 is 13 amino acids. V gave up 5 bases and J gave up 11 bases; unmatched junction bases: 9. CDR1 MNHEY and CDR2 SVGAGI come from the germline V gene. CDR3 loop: CASSTGGVLLAFF. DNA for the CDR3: TGTGCCAGCAGTACAGGGGGCGTACTGCTGGCTTTCTTT.

As DNA, the CDR3 is TGTGCCAGCAGTGAGGCCAAGACCCAGTACTTC. This codes for CASSEAKTQYF. The gene calls are TRBV25-1 and TRBJ2-5, with D hard to call. CDR3 length equals 11 residues. The germline V and J ends were trimmed by 3 bases and 6 bases, with 5 bases remaining between them. CDR1 MGHDK and CDR2 SYGVNS come from the germline V gene.

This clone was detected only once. As DNA, the CDR3 is TGTGCCAGCAGCGTTAGTCCCGGGACAGGGCTCGAGCAGTACTTC. Amino acid sequence: CASSVSPGTGLEQYF. V is TRBV9 and J is TRBJ2-7, with 9 bases identical to TRBD1. V trimming: 2 bases; J trimming: 6 bases; junction bases outside the gene matches: 9. This CDR3 region has 15 residues. CDR1 is SGDLS and CDR2 is YYNGEE in the germline V gene.

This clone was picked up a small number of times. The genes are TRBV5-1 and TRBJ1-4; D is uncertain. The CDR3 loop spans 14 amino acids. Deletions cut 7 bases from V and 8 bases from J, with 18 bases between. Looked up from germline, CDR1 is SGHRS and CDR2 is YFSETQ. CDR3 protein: CASGELGLREKLFF. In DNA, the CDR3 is TGCGCCAGCGGGGAACTGGGCCTCCGGGAAAAACTGTTTTTT.

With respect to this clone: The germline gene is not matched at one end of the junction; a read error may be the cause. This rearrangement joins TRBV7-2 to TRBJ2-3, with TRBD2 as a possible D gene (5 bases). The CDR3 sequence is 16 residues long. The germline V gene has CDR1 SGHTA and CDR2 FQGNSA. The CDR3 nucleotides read TGTGCCAGCAGCCTAGCTGGTATTGCTAGCACAGATACGCAGTATTTT. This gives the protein CASSLAGIASTDTQYF.